The clone carrying this T cell receptor (beta chain) was counted at least ten times. This sample is part of a study of human T cells and chemical hapten exposure. The sample's time point: patch test 3, about 24 weeks after DPC sensitization. Treatment indicated: therapeutic diphenylcyclopropenone sensitization with weekly scalp DPC. The library gave individual cDNA molecules unique molecular identifiers. One entry per CDR3 protein, called by TCRdb with MiXCR from the RACE reads. The sample holds 55,000 to 75,000 distinct CDR3 sequences, 12% seen once. This clonotype was sampled from a man aged 25 to 40 with alopecia areata. Some clones in this sample may be carry-over from other donors' samples. The sample was whole blood, taken in connection with sensitization to the hapten diphenylcyclopropenone (DPC).

CDR3 in amino acids: CATSDSGLAGVTRWYF. CDR3 in DNA: TGTGCCACCAGTGACTCGGGACTAGCGGGGGTCACCCGGTGGTATTTT. The chain recombines TRBV24-1 with TRBJ2-3; TRBD2 aligns across 14 bases. CDR1 and CDR2 from the germline V gene are KGHDR and SFDVKD. Trimming cost V 4 bases and J 14 bases; bases outside gene matches: 13. This CDR3 has 16 amino acids.